This T cell receptor beta chain was sequenced during a study of T cell responses to AZD1222 COVID-19 vaccine. Study background: Second doses that came at about 4 or about 12 weeks were put together.

Measured with immunoSEQ multiplex PCR; TCRdb has only the in-frame clones, and not every one. The table shows 150,000 to 200,000 clones, with 75% to 90% occurring only once. CDR1 and CDR2 (germline): LGHNA, YSLEER. The length of the CDR3 is 17 residues. Between the trimmed V and J ends, which lost 0 bases and 1 base, there was a span of 15 bases. The sample here was peripheral blood, taken on day 0 of AZD1222 vaccination. V is TRBV4-3 and J is TRBJ2-5; a possible D gene is TRBD1 (6 bases). This TCR derives from an adult in good health. The CDR3 here is CASSQDLGRGFQETQYF. CDR3 nucleotide sequence: TGCGCCAGCAGCCAAGATCTGGGCAGGGGCTTCCAAGAGACCCAGTACTTC.